This T cell receptor beta chain was profiled in a study of OX40 agonist ivuxolimab in advanced cancers. Study in general: Enrolled patients in dose escalation had cancers that were hepatocellular carcinoma, melanoma, renal cell or head and neck cancer.

Study findings and constraints: Low normalized T-cell clonal expansion was also seen in some nonresponders. Expanded peripheral T-cell antigen specificity went undetermined.

TCRdb keeps only in-frame clones here, not all; method: immunoSEQ multiplex PCR. This table has roughly 97,000 clones, approximately 87% appearing once. The V gene's germline CDR1 is SGHDN and CDR2 FVKESK. Trimming pared 4 bases from V and 4 bases from J, leaving 10 bases between. This CDR3 contains 13 residues. A note on this clone: Its antigen remains unidentified.

This sequence was found in an adult with an advanced solid tumor such as melanoma, head and neck, liver or kidney cancer. The sequenced sample was CD4+ or CD8+ T cells sorted from blood, obtained in a trial of the OX40 agonist ivuxolimab. V usage is TRBV14 and J usage is TRBJ1-1; possible D gene TRBD1, 5 bases. CDR3 residues: CASSPGGGTEAFF. CDR3 nucleotide sequence: TGTGCCAGCAGCCCGGGTGGGGGCACTGAAGCTTTCTTT. Complete variable domain (other parts from reference TRBV14 and TRBJ1-1): EAGVTQFPSHSVIEKGQTVTLRCDPISGHDNLYWYRRVMGKEIKFLLHFVKESKQDESGMPNNRFLAERTGGTYSTLKVQPAELEDSGVYFCASSPGGGTEAFFGQGTRLTVV.